This T cell receptor beta chain was sequenced for a study of shared clonotypes between healthy human individuals. About the research overall: The cohort comprised a couple of women and a few men. Their ages spanned 18 to 49 years. Findings of the study overall: In contrast to clonotypes shared by all four donors, non-shared clonotypes had lower generation probabilities.

Assay used: immunoSEQ multiplex PCR; TCRdb lists only in-frame clones, some missing. The data contain 1.5 million to 2.5 million clones, roughly 94% of them singletons. Terminally differentiated effector memory CD45RA+ cells were left out of the naive CD8 fraction, which was CD45RO-negative and positively selected for CCR7. Caucasian adults residing in Nashville, Tennessee made up all the donors. As regards this clone: What it recognizes is unknown.

This CDR3 is built from 14 residues. Germline CDR1 reads MDHEN; CDR2 reads SYDVKM. Deletions cut 5 bases from V and 6 bases from J, with 14 bases between. This clonotype originated in a man between 18 and 35 years old in good health. The sample comprised naive CD8+ T cells sorted from blood. The chain employs TRBV28 and TRBJ1-5; a weak D match, TRBD1 (6 bases). The CDR3 DNA reads TGTGCCAGCAGTATACAGGGTCGAGGTCAGCCCCAGCATTTT. This encodes CASSIQGRGQPQHF.